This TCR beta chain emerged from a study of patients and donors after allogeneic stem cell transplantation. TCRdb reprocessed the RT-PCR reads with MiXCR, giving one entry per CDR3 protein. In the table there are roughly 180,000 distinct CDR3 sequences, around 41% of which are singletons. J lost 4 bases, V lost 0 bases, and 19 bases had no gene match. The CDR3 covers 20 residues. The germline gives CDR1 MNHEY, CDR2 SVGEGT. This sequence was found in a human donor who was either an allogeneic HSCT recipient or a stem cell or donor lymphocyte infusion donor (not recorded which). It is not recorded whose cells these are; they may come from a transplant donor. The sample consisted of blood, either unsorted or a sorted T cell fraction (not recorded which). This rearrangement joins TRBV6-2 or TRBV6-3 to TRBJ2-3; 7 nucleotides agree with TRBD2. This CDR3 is CASSYSNIGASGGESDTQYF. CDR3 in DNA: TGTGCCAGCAGTTACTCTAATATTGGGGCTAGCGGAGGAGAGTCAGATACGCAGTATTTT.